Below, 23 T cell receptor beta chains from the same sample are listed, as sequenced in a study of somatic mutations in cytotoxic T cells in rheumatoid arthritis. Clones were read by immunoSEQ multiplex PCR, and TCRdb kept only the in-frame ones, dropping some. The table lists more than 13,000 clones, 72% of them singletons. Material for sequencing was CD8+ T cells sorted from blood. The receptors derive from an adult with rheumatoid arthritis.

The chain uses TRBV19 and TRBJ1-2; 7 bases align to TRBD1. The germline CDR1 and CDR2 sequences are LNHDA and SQIVND (reference sequence). V was clipped by 6 bases and J by 4 bases; unmatched bases: 11. The CDR3 contains 15 residues. The CDR3 spells CASSPSGGGSYGYTF. As DNA, the CDR3 is TGTGCCAGTAGCCCCTCAGGGGGGGGTTCCTATGGCTACACCTTC.

Here the CDR3 reads CATSKELTSGGTDTQYF. DNA for the CDR3: TGTGCCACCAGCAAAGAGTTGACTAGCGGGGGCACAGATACGCAGTATTTT. The V gene is TRBV15, the J gene TRBJ2-3; 11 nucleotides agree with TRBD2. The CDR3 totals 17 residues. Germline CDR1 is LNHNV and CDR2 is YYDKDF (reference sequence). Trimming cost V 4 bases and J 1 base; bases outside gene matches: 7.

V gene TRBV27 combines with J gene TRBJ1-2, with a weak D call TRBD1 (6 bases). Trimming took off 8 bases at V and 4 bases at J, with 17 bases between the two ends. From germline, CDR1 is MNHEY and CDR2 SMNVEV (reference sequence). The CDR3 consists of 14 residues. As DNA, the CDR3 is TGTGCCAGCTCTCCGGACAGTTGGGCCTATGGCTACACCTTC. Its translation: CASSPDSWAYGYTF.

The V and J genes are TRBV27 and TRBJ1-6; D is uncertain. Trimming took off 3 bases at V and 4 bases at J, with 7 bases between the two ends. The V gene's germline CDR1 is MNHEY and CDR2 SMNVEV (reference sequence). CDR3 size: 14 residues. DNA of the CDR3: TGTGCCAGCAGTTTGGACGGGTATAATTCACCCCTCCACTTT. Translated: CASSLDGYNSPLHF.

This clone was observed a handful of times. V and J are TRBV7-9 and TRBJ2-7, with D possibly being TRBD1 or TRBD2 (6 bases each). This CDR3 comprises 14 residues. The V end lost 1 base, the J end lost 1 base, and 8 bases lay between the germline ends. Germline V lookup: CDR1 SEHNR, CDR2 FQNEAQ (reference sequence). DNA of the CDR3: TGTGCCAGCAGCTTAGTAGGGGGGTCCTACGAGCAGTACTTC. It codes for CASSLVGGSYEQYF.

For the CDR3, the DNA is TGCGCCAGCAGCTTGGAAGGAGGGTCCTTCACCTACGAGCAGTACTTC. Protein: CASSLEGGSFTYEQYF. V usage is TRBV5-1 and J usage is TRBJ2-7; possibly TRBD2 for D (6 bases). V was pared by 0 bases and J by 2 bases, with 15 bases between. The CDR3 loop spans 16 amino acids. Germline V gene data show CDR1 as SGHRS and CDR2 as YFSETQ.

The V call is TRBV7-2, the J call TRBJ2-5; TRBD2 is a possible D gene (7 bases). Trimming pared 5 bases from V and 3 bases from J, leaving 19 bases between. There are 16 residues in the CDR3. CDR1 and CDR2 (germline): SGHTA, FQGNSA. The CDR3 nucleotides are TGTGCCAGCAGCCCCCAGGCGGCGGGGGCAGAAGAGACCCAGTACTTC. It yields the protein CASSPQAAGAEETQYF.

The CDR3 DNA reads TGTGCCACTTGCTCGGGACAGGGGGCTTCACCCCTCCACTTT. Protein: CATCSGQGASPLHF. V and J are TRBV10-3 and TRBJ1-6, with 12 nucleotides matching TRBD1. This CDR3 is 14 amino acids long. From germline, CDR1 is ENHRY and CDR2 SYGVKD. V lost 10 bases and J lost 9; bases outside the gene matches: 7.

The genes are TRBV27 and TRBJ1-5; unclear D gene. V dropped 4 bases and J dropped 9 bases, with 13 bases sitting between them. The CDR3 contains 13 residues. Germline CDR1 is MNHEY and CDR2 is SMNVEV (reference sequence). The DNA of the CDR3 is TGTGCCAGCAGTTCCCCGGCAGGAGCGCCCCAGCATTTT. It translates to CASSSPAGAPQHF.

The count of this clone is one. The V and J genes are TRBV6-5 and TRBJ1-1, with 12 positions matching TRBD1. CDR1 MNHEY and CDR2 SVGAGI come from the germline V gene. The CDR3 has 15 residues. The J segment lost 11 bases and the V segment lost 6 bases, leaving 13 bases of the junction unmatched. DNA of the CDR3: TGTGCCAGCAGCCAATTAGGGACAGGGGGCGGAGAGGCTTTCTTT. This gives the protein CASSQLGTGGGEAFF.

This clone came up a few times. This chain joins TRBV28 and TRBJ1-2, with 12 positions matching TRBD1. Trimming at V came to 6 bases and at J to 5 bases, leaving 7 bases not matched to a gene. The CDR3 sequence is 15 residues long. Germline V CDR1 and CDR2: MDHEN, SYDVKM. Here the CDR3 reads CASSSGTGGWYGYTF. CDR3 sequence (DNA): TGTGCCAGCAGCTCCGGGACAGGGGGCTGGTATGGCTACACCTTC.

CDR3: CASSPLGADTQYF. The CDR3 DNA reads as TGTGCCAGCAGCCCCCTTGGTGCAGATACGCAGTATTTT. This chain uses TRBV5-4 with TRBJ2-3; unclear D gene. The CDR3 consists of 13 residues. The germline gives CDR1 SGHNT, CDR2 YYREEE (reference sequence). Trimming removed 4 bases at V and 4 bases at J, with 10 bases between.

This chain connects TRBV4-2 to TRBJ1-1, with 7 nucleotides matching TRBD1. CDR1 and CDR2 from the germline V gene are LGHNA and YNFKEQ. CDR3 size: 13 residues. V lost 0 bases to trimming and J lost 11 bases; unmatched junction nucleotides: 6. The CDR3 nucleotides are TGTGCCAGCAGCCAAGATAGCGGGACAGACGCTTTCTTT. Amino acids: CASSQDSGTDAFF.

CDR3 sequence: CASRVAGSQETQYF. DNA of the CDR3: TGTGCCAGCAGGGTGGCGGGGTCGCAAGAGACCCAGTACTTC. The chain has TRBV2 and TRBJ2-5; perhaps TRBD2 as D (6 bases). With 6 bases removed from V and 2 bases from J, the gap between germline ends came to 13 bases. Germline V CDR1 and CDR2: SNHLY, FYNNEI. The CDR3 length is 14 residues.

The table lists this clone with a few counts. This chain joins TRBV7-9 and TRBJ1-1, with D possibly TRBD1 on 5 matching bases. In germline, CDR1 is SEHNR, CDR2 FQNEAQ (reference sequence). The CDR3 spans 15 residues. V shed 5 bases and J shed 4 bases, with 17 bases lying between them. The CDR3 DNA sequence: TGTGCCAGCAGCCCACAGACCCGGGGGGGCACTGAAGCTTTCTTT. As protein: CASSPQTRGGTEAFF.

V gene TRBV10-2 combines with J gene TRBJ1-2, with no clear D. The CDR3 length is 13 residues. Trimming took 0 bases from V and 5 from J, leaving 7 bases between them. CDR1 is WSHSY and CDR2 is SAAADI in the germline V gene. This chain's CDR3 is CASSESPDYGYTF. For the CDR3, the DNA is TGCGCCAGCAGTGAGTCGCCAGATTATGGCTACACCTTC.

V usage is TRBV4-3 and J usage is TRBJ2-2; TRBD1 or TRBD2 may be the D gene (5 bases each). The CDR3 sequence is 14 residues long. Germline values: CDR1 LGHNA, CDR2 YSLEER. The V and J ends lost 0 bases and 6 bases respectively, with 8 bases between them. DNA of the CDR3: TGCGCCAGCAGCCAAGAGAGGGGACCCGGGGAGCTGTTTTTT. Amino acids: CASSQERGPGELFF.

The V gene is TRBV6-5, the J gene TRBJ1-2, with D perhaps matching TRBD1 (6 bases). Germline lookup yields CDR1 MNHEY and CDR2 SVGAGI. Trimming shortened V by 6 bases and J by 4 bases, and 18 bases separated the two germline ends. The CDR3 length is 15 residues. In DNA, the CDR3 is TGTGCCAGCAGGGGGGTCGGGGGGCCGTTCTATGGCTACACCTTC. Encoded protein: CASRGVGGPFYGYTF.

The V gene is TRBV19, the J gene TRBJ2-3; D gene unclear. V lost 3 bases, J lost 5 bases, and 3 bases lay in between. CDR1 and CDR2 from the germline V gene are LNHDA and SQIVND (reference sequence). This CDR3 has 11 amino acids. Here the CDR3 reads CASSMGDTQYF. The CDR3 DNA reads TGTGCCAGTAGTATGGGAGATACGCAGTATTTT.

The chain uses TRBV4-3 and TRBJ2-7, with a weak D call TRBD1 (5 bases). The CDR3 runs to 13 residues. Germline V lookup: CDR1 LGHNA, CDR2 YSLEER. Trimming pared 0 bases from V and 3 bases from J, leaving 6 bases between. In DNA, the CDR3 is TGCGCCAGCAGCCAAGAAACAGGCTACGAGCAGTACTTC. Its protein is CASSQETGYEQYF.

The chain is built from TRBV19 and TRBJ1-1; D is possibly TRBD1 (6 bases). CDR3 size: 15 residues. V was trimmed by 7 bases and J by 3 bases, leaving 18 bases between them. In germline, CDR1 is LNHDA, CDR2 SQIVND (reference sequence). CDR3 loop: CASIFSGGAYTEAFF. CDR3 DNA: TGTGCCAGTATCTTTTCCGGGGGCGCGTACACTGAAGCTTTCTTT.

Only one count was recorded for this clone. The genes are TRBV23-1 and TRBJ1-2; TRBD1 is a possible D gene (6 bases). TRBV23-1 is filed as an ORF, its function uncertain. This CDR3 region has 13 residues. Trimming left V 3 bases short and J 8 bases short, with 13 bases between. The CDR3 loop is CASSQFWGLGYTF. The DNA of the CDR3 is TGCGCCAGCAGTCAGTTCTGGGGGCTCGGCTACACCTTC.

The chain recombines TRBV11-2 with TRBJ2-7, with D perhaps TRBD2 (6 bases). The CDR3 covers 14 residues. The V gene's germline CDR1 is SGHAT and CDR2 FQNNGV. V was clipped by 1 base and J by 7 bases, with 14 bases between them. The DNA for the CDR3 is TGTGCCAGCAGCTTAGGGGCGACTAGTAAGGAGCAGTACTTC. This encodes CASSLGATSKEQYF.